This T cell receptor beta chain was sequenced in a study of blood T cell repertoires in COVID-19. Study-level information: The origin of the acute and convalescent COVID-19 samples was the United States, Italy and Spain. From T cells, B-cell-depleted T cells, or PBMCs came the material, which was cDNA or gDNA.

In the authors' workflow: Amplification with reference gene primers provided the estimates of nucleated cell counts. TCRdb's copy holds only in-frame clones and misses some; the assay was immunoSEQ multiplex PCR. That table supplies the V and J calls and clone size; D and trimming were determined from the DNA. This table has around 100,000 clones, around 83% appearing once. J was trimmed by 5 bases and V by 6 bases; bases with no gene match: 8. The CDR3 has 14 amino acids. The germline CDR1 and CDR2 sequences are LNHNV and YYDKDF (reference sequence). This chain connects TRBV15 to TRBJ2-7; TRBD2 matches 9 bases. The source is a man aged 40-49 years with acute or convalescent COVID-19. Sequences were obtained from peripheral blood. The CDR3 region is CATSRGGRVDEQYF. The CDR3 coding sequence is TGTGCCACCAGTAGGGGCGGGAGGGTGGACGAGCAGTACTTC.